These 2 T cell receptor beta chains share one sample of origin, sequenced in a study of human T cells and chemical hapten exposure. The time point is: patch test 2, 6 weeks after DPC sensitization. Treatment: therapeutic diphenylcyclopropenone sensitization with weekly scalp DPC. TCRdb reanalysed the RACE reads using MiXCR and keeps one entry per CDR3 protein. The sample records under 450,000 distinct CDR3 sequences, roughly 6% being singletons. The material was whole blood, obtained in connection with sensitization to the hapten diphenylcyclopropenone (DPC). The receptor set was obtained from a woman aged 18 to 35 with alopecia areata. Some clones in this sample may be carry-over from other donors' samples.

This clonotype has ten or more counts. The chain has TRBV5-1 and TRBJ2-3; D is perhaps TRBD2 (6 bases). V lost 0 bases and J lost 5, with 16 bases in between. Germline loops: CDR1 SGHRS, CDR2 YFSETQ. This CDR3 spans 16 amino acids. The CDR3 is CASSLEGSGVIDTQYF. CDR3 bases: TGCGCCAGCAGCTTGGAAGGATCGGGGGTTATAGATACGCAGTATTTT.

This clonotype was seen many times. The chain uses TRBV5-6 and TRBJ1-2; 8 bases fit TRBD1. Per the germline V gene, CDR1 is SGHDT and CDR2 is YYEEEE. Trimming cost V 5 bases and J 4 bases; bases outside gene matches: 7. The CDR3 sequence is 14 residues long. CDR3 amino acids: CASRSWDRPYGYTF. Here the CDR3 DNA reads TGTGCCAGCAGATCGTGGGACAGGCCCTATGGCTACACCTTC.